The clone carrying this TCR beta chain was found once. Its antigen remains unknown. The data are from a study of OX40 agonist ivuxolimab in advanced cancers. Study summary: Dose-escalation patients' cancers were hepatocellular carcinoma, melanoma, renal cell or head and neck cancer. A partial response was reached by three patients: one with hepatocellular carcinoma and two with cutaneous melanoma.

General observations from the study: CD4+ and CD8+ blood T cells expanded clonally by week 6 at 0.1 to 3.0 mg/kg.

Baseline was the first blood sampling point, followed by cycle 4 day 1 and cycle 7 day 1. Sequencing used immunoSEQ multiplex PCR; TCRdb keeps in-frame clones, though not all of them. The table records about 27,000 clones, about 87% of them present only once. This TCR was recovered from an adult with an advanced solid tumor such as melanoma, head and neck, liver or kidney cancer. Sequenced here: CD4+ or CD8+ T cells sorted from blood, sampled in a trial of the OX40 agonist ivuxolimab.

Here the CDR3 reads CASGDRERLFNYGYTF. For the CDR3, the DNA is TGTGCCAGCGGGGACAGGGAACGACTTTTTAACTATGGCTACACCTTC. The chain carries TRBV27 and TRBJ1-2; 9 positions match TRBD1. The length of the CDR3 is 16 residues. V dropped 8 bases and J dropped 1; count of bases not matched to a gene: 11. Germline CDR1 reads MNHEY; CDR2 reads SMNVEV (reference sequence).